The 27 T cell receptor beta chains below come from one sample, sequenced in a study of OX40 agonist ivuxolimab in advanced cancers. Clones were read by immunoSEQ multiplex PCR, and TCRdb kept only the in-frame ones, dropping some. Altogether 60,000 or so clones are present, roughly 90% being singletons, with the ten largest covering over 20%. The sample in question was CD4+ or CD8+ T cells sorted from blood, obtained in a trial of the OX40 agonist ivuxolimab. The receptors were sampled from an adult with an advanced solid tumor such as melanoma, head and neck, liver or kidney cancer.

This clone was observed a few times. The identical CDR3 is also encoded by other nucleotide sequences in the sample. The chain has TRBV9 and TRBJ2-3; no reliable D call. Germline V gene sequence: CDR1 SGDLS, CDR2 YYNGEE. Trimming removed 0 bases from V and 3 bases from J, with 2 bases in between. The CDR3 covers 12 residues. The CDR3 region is CASSVGTDTQYF. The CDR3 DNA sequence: TGTGCCAGCAGCGTAGGGACAGATACGCAGTATTTT.

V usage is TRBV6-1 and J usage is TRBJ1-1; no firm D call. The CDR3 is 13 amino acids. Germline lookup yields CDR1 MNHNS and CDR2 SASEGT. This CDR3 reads CVLFLDEDAEAFF. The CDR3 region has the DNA TGTGTATTATTCCTGGACGAGGACGCTGAAGCTTTCTTT.

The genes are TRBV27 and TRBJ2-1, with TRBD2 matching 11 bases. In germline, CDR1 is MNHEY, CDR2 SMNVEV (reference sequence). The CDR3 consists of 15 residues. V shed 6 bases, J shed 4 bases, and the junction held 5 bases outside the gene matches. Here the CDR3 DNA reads TGTGCCAGCAGCGCCGGGACTAGCGGATACAATGAGCAGTTCTTC. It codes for CASSAGTSGYNEQFF.

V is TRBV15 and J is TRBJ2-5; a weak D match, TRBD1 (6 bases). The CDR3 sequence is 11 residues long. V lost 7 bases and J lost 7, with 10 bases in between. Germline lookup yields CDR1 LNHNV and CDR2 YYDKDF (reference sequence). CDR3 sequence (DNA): TGTGCCACCAACCTACAGGGGACCCAGTACTTC. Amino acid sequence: CATNLQGTQYF.

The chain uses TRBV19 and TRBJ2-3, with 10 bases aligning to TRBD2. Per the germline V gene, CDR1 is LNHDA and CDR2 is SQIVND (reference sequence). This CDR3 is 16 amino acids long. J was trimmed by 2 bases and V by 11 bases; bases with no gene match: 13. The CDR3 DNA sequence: TGTGCCTATCCCCCTAGCGGGAGAAGCGTCACAGATACGCAGTATTTT. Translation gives CAYPPSGRSVTDTQYF.

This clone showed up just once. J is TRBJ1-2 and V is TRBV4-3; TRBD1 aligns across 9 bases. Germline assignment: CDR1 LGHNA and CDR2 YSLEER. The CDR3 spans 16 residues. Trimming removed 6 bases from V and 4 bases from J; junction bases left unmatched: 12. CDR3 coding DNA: TGCGCCAGCAGGCCCTGGGAAACAGGGGGCTTCTATGGCTACACCTTC. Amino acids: CASRPWETGGFYGYTF.

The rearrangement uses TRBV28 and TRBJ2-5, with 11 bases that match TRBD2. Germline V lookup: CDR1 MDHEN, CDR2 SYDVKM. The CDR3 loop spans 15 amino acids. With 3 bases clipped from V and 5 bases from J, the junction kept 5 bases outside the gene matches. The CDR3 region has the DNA TGTGCCAGCAGTTTTTTAGCGGGGGGGCTCGAGACCCAGTACTTC. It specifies CASSFLAGGLETQYF.

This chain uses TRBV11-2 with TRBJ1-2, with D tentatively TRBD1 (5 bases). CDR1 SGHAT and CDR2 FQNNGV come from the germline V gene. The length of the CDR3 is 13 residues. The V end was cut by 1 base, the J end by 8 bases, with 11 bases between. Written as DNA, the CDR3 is TGTGCCAGCAGCTTAGGGGTCAGGGACGGCTACACCTTC. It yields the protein CASSLGVRDGYTF.

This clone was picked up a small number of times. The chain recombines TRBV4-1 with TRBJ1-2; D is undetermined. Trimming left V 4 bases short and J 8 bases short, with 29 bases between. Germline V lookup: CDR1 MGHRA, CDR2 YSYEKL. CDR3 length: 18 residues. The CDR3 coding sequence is TGCGCCAGCAGCCCTCCCGACGGAGCCACTACTCTTTGGGAGGGCTACACCTTC. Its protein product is CASSPPDGATTLWEGYTF.

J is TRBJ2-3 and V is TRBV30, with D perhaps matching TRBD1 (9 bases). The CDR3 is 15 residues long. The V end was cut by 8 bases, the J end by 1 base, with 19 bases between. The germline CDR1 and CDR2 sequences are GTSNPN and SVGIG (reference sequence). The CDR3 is CAREGGDRGTDTQYF. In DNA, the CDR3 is TGTGCCCGGGAGGGAGGGGACAGGGGCACAGATACGCAGTATTTT. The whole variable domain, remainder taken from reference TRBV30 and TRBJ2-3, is SQTIHQWPATLVQPVGSPLSLECTVEGTSNPNLYWYRQAAGRGLQLLFYSVGIGQISSEVPQNLSASRPQDRQFILSSKKLLLSDSGFYLCAREGGDRGTDTQYFGPGTRLTVL.

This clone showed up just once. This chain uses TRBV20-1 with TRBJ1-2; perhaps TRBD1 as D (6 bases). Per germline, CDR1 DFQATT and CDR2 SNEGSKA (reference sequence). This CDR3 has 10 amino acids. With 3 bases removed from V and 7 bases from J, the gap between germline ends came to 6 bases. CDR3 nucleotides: TGCAGTGCTAGGGGGGCTGGCTACACCTTC. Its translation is CSARGAGYTF.

CDR3 sequence reads: CASSLGDRDQHF. The CDR3 DNA is TGTGCCAGCAGTTTAGGGGACAGAGACCAGCATTTT. The gene calls are TRBV28 and TRBJ1-5; 7 bases align to TRBD1. Germline CDR1 reads MDHEN; CDR2 reads SYDVKM. V dropped 2 bases and J dropped 12; count of bases not matched to a gene: 4. The CDR3 consists of 12 residues.

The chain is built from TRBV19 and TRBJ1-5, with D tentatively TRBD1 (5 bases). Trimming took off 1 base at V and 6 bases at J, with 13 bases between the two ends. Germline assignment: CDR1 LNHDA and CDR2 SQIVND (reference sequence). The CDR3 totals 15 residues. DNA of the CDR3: TGTGCCAGTAGTATAGCGGAAGGGGTTGGTCAGCCCCAGCATTTT. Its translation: CASSIAEGVGQPQHF.

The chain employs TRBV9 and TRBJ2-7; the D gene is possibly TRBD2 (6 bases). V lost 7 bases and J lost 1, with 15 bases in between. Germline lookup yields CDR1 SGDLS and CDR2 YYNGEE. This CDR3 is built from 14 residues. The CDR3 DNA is TGTGCCAGCGGAGGGACCTATGGGTCCTACGAGCAGTACTTC. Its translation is CASGGTYGSYEQYF.

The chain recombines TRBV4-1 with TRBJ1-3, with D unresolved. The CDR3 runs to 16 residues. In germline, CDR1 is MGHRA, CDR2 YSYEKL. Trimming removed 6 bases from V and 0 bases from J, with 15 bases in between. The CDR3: CASSLPGTISGNTIYF. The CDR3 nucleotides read TGCGCCAGCAGTCTCCCAGGAACTATCTCTGGAAACACCATATATTTT.

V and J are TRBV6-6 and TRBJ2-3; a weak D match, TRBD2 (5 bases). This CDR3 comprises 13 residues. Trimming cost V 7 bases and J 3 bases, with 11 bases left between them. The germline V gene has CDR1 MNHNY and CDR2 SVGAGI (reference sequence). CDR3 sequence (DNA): TGTGCCAGCAACATACTAGTTACAGATACGCAGTATTTT. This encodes CASNILVTDTQYF.

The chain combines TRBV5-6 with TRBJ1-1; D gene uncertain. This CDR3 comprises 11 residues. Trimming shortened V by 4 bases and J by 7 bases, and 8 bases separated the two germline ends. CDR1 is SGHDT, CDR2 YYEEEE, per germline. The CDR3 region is CASSSTFEAFF. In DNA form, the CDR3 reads TGTGCCAGCAGCAGCACCTTTGAAGCTTTCTTT.

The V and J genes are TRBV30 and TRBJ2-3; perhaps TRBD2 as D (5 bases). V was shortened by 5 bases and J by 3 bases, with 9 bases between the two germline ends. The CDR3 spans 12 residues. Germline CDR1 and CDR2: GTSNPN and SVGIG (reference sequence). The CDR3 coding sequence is TGTGCCTGGGCAGGACTTACAGATACGCAGTATTTT. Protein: CAWAGLTDTQYF.

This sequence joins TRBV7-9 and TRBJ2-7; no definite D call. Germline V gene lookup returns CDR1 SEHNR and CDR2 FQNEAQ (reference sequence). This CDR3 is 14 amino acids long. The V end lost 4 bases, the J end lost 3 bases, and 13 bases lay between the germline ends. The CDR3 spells CASSYPLSGYEQYV. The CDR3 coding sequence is TGTGCCAGCAGCTACCCTTTGTCGGGCTACGAGCAGTACGTC.

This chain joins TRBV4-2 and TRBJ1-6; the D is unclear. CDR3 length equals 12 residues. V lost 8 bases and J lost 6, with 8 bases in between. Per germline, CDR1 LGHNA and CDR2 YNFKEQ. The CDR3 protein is CASGFGNSPLHF. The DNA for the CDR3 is TGTGCCAGCGGTTTTGGTAATTCACCCCTCCACTTT.

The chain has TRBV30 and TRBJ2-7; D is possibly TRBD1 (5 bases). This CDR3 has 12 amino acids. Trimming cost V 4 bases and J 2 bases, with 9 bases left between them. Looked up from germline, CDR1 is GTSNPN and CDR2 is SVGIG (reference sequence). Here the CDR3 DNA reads TGTGCCTGGAAGACAGATACCTACGAGCAGTACTTC. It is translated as CAWKTDTYEQYF.

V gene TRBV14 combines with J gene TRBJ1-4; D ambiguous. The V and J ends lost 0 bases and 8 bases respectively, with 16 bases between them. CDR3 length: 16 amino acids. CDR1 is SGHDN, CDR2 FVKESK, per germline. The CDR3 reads CASSQDIEGGGEKLFF. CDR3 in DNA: TGTGCCAGCAGCCAAGATATTGAGGGCGGAGGGGAAAAACTGTTTTTT.

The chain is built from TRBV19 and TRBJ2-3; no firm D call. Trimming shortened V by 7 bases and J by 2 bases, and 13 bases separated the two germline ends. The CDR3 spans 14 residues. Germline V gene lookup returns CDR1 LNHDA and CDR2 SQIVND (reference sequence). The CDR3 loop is CASNMGRFTDTQYF. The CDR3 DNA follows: TGTGCCAGTAACATGGGCAGGTTCACAGATACGCAGTATTTT.

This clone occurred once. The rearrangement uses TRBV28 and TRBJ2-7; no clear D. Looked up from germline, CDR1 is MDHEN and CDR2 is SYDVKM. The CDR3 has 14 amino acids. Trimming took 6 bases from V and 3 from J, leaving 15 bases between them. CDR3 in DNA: TGTGCCAGCAGACGAATGCAGACCAACTACGAGCAGTACTTC. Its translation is CASRRMQTNYEQYF. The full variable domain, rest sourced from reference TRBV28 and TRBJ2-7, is DVKVTQSSRYLVKRTGEKVFLECVQDMDHENMFWYRQDPGLGLRLIYFSYDVKMKEKGDIPEGYSVSREKKERFSLILESASTNQTSMYLCASRRMQTNYEQYFGPGTRLTVT.

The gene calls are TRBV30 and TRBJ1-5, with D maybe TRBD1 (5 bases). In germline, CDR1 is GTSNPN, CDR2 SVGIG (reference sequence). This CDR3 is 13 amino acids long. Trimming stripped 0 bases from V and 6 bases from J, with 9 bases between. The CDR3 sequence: CAWSVQVGQPQHF. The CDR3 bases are TGTGCCTGGAGTGTACAGGTGGGTCAGCCCCAGCATTTT.

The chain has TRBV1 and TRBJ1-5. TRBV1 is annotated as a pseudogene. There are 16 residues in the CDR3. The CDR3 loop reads CTSSPPGAASNQPQHF. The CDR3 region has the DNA TGCACCAGCAGCCCACCGGGGGCAGCTAGCAATCAGCCCCAGCATTTT.

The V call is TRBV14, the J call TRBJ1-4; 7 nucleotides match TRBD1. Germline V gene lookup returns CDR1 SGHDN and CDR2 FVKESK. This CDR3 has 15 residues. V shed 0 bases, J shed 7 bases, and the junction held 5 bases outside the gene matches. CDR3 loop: CASSQDHRGVEKLFF. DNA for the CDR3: TGTGCCAGCAGCCAAGATCACAGGGGAGTTGAAAAACTGTTTTTT. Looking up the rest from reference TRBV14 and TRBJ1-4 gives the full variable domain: EAGVTQFPSHSVIEKGQTVTLRCDPISGHDNLYWYRRVMGKEIKFLLHFVKESKQDESGMPNNRFLAERTGGTYSTLKVQPAELEDSGVYFCASSQDHRGVEKLFFGSGTQLSVL.